This entry concerns a single T cell receptor beta chain. Antigen: not known. The assay looked at 80,000 to 100,000 TCR templates in each sample. TCRdb's table, derived via immunoSEQ multiplex PCR, lists solely in-frame clones and lacks some. The top ten clones hold 1.1% of a sample with around 94,000 clones, 80% to 95% of them seen once. The sample comes from a study of siplizumab effects on memory and regulatory T cells. The study, taken as a whole, reports: No functional test confirmed suppression by proliferating siplizumab-culture Tregs.

V gave up 1 base and J gave up 14 bases, with 15 bases separating them. Germline V CDR1 and CDR2: SGHNT, YYREEE (reference sequence). The CDR3 is made up of 12 amino acids. The V gene is TRBV5-4, the J gene TRBJ1-2; the D is unclear. The receptor's source is a human donor in good health. The sequencing sample was made of CD4+ T cells sorted from blood. The CDR3: CASSLSLSRRTF. In DNA form, the CDR3 reads TGTGCCAGCAGCTTGAGTCTTTCCCGAAGGACCTTC.